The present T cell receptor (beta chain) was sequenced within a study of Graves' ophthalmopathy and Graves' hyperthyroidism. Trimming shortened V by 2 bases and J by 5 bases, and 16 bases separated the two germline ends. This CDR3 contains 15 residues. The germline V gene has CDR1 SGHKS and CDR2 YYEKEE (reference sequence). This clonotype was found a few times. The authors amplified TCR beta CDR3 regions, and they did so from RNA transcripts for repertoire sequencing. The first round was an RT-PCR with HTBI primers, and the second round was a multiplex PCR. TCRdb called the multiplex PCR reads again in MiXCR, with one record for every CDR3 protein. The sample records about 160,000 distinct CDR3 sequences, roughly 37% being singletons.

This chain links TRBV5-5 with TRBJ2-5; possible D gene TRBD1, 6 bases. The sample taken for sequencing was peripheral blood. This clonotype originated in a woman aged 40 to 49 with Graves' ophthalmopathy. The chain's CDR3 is CASSLTGRGTETQYF. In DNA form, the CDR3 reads TGTGCCAGCAGCTTAACCGGCAGGGGCACGGAGACCCAGTACTTC.